This T cell receptor (beta chain) stems from a study of control samples from healthy donors and cancer patients. Clones were read by immunoSEQ multiplex PCR, and TCRdb kept only the in-frame ones, dropping some. The sample records just over 150,000 clones, 85% to 90% being singletons. This CDR3 region has 15 residues. Germline CDR1 SGHRS, CDR2 YFSETQ. V was pared by 3 bases and J by 5 bases, with 17 bases between. The V gene is TRBV5-1, the J gene TRBJ2-5; D is perhaps TRBD1 (6 bases). The sample consisted of blood. The receptor's source is a man younger than 45 in good health. CDR3 DNA sequence: TGCGCCAGCAGCTCACTAACAGGGCCGGAGGAGACCCAGTACTTC. Translating gives CASSSLTGPEETQYF.